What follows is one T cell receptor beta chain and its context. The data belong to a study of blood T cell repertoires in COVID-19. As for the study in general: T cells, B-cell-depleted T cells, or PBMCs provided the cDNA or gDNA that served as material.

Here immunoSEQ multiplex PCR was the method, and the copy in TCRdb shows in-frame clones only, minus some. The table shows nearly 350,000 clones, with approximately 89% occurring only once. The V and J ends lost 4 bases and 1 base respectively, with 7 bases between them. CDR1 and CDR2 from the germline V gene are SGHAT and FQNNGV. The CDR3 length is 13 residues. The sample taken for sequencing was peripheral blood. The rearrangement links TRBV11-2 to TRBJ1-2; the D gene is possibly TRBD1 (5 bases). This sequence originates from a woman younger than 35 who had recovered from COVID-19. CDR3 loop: CASSSGLNYGYTF. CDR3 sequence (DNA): TGTGCCAGCAGCTCGGGACTTAACTATGGCTACACCTTC.